A selection of T cell receptor beta chains follows, all from one sample in a study of shared clonotypes between healthy human individuals. Repertoires were generated with immunoSEQ multiplex PCR, while TCRdb's copy carries only in-frame clones and drops some. This table has some 2,100,000 clones, almost 96% appearing once. The sample comprised naive CD4+ T cells sorted from blood. Receptors originate from a man younger than 30 in good health. CDR3s include the opening cysteine and the closing phenylalanine or tryptophan. The order of the fields is V gene, J gene, clone size, CDR3 protein. Some rows mark clone size as missing; the rest say once, few, many or name a class of expanded clone.

TRBV7-2	TRBJ2-7	-	CASSLGGLQSYEQYF
TRBV11-2	TRBJ2-4	-	CASSLGRTGGNIQYF
TRBV5-1	TRBJ2-1	-	CASSLSLAGGRYNEQFF
TRBV5-1	TRBJ2-4	-	CASTPGQLNIQYF
TRBV18	TRBJ1-6	-	CASSPGTVNSPLHF
TRBV9	TRBJ2-7	once	CASSVWDGAYEQYF
TRBV21-1	TRBJ2-7	-	CASSKGYRTYEQYF
TRBV7-2	TRBJ2-7	-	CASSWLGQGAHEQYF
TRBV6-5	TRBJ2-5	-	CASSYSGRSEETQYF
TRBV6-5	TRBJ1-2	-	CASRQGVYGYTF
TRBV27	TRBJ1-5	-	CASSRWGDGSNQPQHF
TRBV9	TRBJ2-1	-	CASSVGQGQYNEQFF
TRBV27	TRBJ2-5	-	CASSQQGRETQYF
TRBV6-1	TRBJ2-7	-	CASSARQGTYEQYF
TRBV7-2	TRBJ1-4	-	CASSLVWANEKLFF
TRBV4-3	TRBJ2-2	-	CASSQDFNTNTGELFF
TRBV11-2	TRBJ2-1	-	CASSLTGRGDEQFF
TRBV10-2	TRBJ1-1	-	CASSSGEGDTEAFF
TRBV4-1	TRBJ2-4	-	CASSAKGAGQNIQYF
TRBV2	TRBJ2-7	-	CATQAGEHYEQYF
TRBV10-3	TRBJ2-7	-	CAISDVARPPYEQYF
TRBV5-1	TRBJ2-1	-	CASSLDRAGRNEQFF
TRBV6-5	TRBJ1-3	-	CASSYSGGTGNTIYF
TRBV7-9	TRBJ1-3	once	CASSLRRLGNTIYF
TRBV9	TRBJ2-7	-	CASSVGDRGREEQYF
TRBV29-1	TRBJ2-5	-	CSVETRGRQETQYF
TRBV18	TRBJ2-7	-	CASSPQTSGTSSYEQYF
TRBV28	TRBJ2-3	-	CASSRSGRTDTQYF
TRBV27	TRBJ1-2	once	CASSLTGGSDGYTF
TRBV28	TRBJ1-6	-	CASRDGNSYNSPLHF
TRBV18	TRBJ1-4	-	CASSGTTFATNEKLFF
TRBV9	TRBJ2-5	once	CASSPQGRSLQETQYF
TRBV5-5	TRBJ2-7	-	CASSLTGNEQYF
TRBV5-1	TRBJ1-2	-	CASSPSTTYGYTF
TRBV5-1	TRBJ2-7	-	CASSLEVGEQYF
TRBV5-1	TRBJ1-2	-	CASSPGQGLGYTF
TRBV7-2	TRBJ2-7	-	CASSLALGDIYEQYF
TRBV18	TRBJ2-7	-	CASSLNSGTSSYEQYF
TRBV6-5	TRBJ2-3	-	CATQTSGGGTDTQYF
TRBV18	TRBJ1-1	-	CASSPVQGSFEAFF
TRBV5-1	TRBJ2-7	-	CASSLGPASDYEQYF
TRBV4-3	TRBJ1-5	-	CASSQETEQPQHF
TRBV18	TRBJ1-6	once	CASSPGAGVNSPLHF
TRBV19	TRBJ2-1	-	CASSISGLAVLSSYNEQFF
TRBV20-1	TRBJ2-5	-	CSASYQETQYF
TRBV6-5	TRBJ2-7	-	CASSYGQGVPYEQYF
TRBV5-1	TRBJ2-3	-	CASSSGQTTDTQYF
TRBV5-4	TRBJ2-7	-	CASSRGTSGRGGEQYF